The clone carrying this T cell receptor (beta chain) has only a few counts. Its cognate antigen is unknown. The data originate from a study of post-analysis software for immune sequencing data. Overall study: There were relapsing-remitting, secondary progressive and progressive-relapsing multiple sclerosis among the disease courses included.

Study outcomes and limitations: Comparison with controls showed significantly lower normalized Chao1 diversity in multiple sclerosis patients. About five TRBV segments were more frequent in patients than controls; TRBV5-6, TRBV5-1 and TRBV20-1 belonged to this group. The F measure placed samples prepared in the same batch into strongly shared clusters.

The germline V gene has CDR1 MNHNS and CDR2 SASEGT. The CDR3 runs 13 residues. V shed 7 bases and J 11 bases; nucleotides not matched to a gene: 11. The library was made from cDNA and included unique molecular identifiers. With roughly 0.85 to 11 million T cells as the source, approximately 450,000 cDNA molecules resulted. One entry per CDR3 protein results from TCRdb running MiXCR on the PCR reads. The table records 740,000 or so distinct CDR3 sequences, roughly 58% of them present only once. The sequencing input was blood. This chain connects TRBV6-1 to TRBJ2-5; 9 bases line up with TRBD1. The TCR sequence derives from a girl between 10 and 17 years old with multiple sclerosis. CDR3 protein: CASMIQGAGEQYF. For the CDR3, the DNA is TGTGCCAGCATGATACAGGGGGCAGGGGAGCAGTACTTC.